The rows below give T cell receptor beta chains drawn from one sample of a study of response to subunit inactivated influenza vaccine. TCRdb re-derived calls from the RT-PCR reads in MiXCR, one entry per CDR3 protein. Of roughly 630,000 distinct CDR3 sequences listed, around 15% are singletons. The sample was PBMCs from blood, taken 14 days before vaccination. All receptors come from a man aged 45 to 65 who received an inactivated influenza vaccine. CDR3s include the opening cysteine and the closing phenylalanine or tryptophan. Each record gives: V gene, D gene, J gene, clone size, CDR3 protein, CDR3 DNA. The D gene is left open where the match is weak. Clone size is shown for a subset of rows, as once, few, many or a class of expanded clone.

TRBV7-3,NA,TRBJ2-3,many,CASSRGGLSTDTQYF,TGTGCCAGCAGCCGAGGGGGTCTTAGCACAGATACGCAGTATTTT
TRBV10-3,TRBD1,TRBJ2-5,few,CAISERGQGYQETQYF,TGTGCCATCAGTGAGAGGGGACAGGGGTACCAAGAGACCCAGTACTTC
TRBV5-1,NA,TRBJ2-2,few,CASSLGQVSNTGELFF,TGCGCCAGCAGCTTGGGGCAGGTTTCAAACACCGGGGAGCTGTTTTTT
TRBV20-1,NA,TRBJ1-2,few,CSARGSADYGYTF,TGCAGTGCTAGAGGATCAGCGGACTATGGCTACACCTTC
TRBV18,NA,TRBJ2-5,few,CASSPFSGNQETQYF,TGTGCCAGCTCACCATTCTCAGGGAACCAAGAGACCCAGTACTTC
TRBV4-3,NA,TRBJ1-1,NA,CASSQHLQGSAFF,TGCGCCAGCAGCCAGCACTTACAGGGATCAGCTTTCTTT
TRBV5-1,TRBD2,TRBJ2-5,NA,CASSFGLAGLSGTQYF,TGCGCCAGCAGCTTTGGACTAGCGGGGTTGTCTGGGACCCAGTACTTC
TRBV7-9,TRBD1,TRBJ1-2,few,CASSAPGQGFEYGYTF,TGTGCCAGCAGCGCCCCCGGACAGGGTTTTGAGTATGGCTACACCTTC
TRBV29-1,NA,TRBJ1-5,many,CSVETQPNQPQHF,TGCAGCGTTGAGACACAACCGAATCAGCCCCAGCATTTT
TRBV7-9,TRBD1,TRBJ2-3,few,CASSQKRGQRDTQYF,TGTGCCAGCAGCCAGAAGAGGGGACAGCGGGATACGCAGTATTTT
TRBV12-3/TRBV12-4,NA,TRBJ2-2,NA,CASSFKGSGELFF,TGTGCCAGCAGTTTCAAAGGGTCCGGGGAGCTGTTTTTT
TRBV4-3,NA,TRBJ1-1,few,CASSQGTWLNTEAFF,TGCGCCAGCAGCCAAGGGACATGGTTGAACACTGAAGCTTTCTTT
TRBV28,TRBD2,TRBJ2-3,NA,CASRGGAFRTDTQYF,TGTGCCAGTCGCGGGGGGGCATTCAGGACAGATACGCAGTATTTT
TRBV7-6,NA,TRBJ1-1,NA,CASSLRGGGRNTEAFF,TGTGCCAGCAGCCTGAGGGGGGGCGGTCGGAACACTGAAGCTTTCTTT
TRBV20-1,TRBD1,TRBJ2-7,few,CSATPGQSSYEQYF,TGCAGTGCTACTCCGGGACAGAGCTCCTACGAGCAGTACTTC
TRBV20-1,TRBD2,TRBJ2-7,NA,CSASLVAGGFEQYF,TGCAGTGCTAGTTTGGTAGCGGGAGGGTTCGAGCAGTACTTC
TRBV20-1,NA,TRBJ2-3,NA,CSAGQPRTSTDTQYF,TGCAGTGCCGGACAGCCTAGAACTAGCACAGATACGCAGTATTTT
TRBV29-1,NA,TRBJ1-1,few,CSVEPRTFTEAFF,TGCAGCGTTGAACCCAGGACCTTCACTGAAGCTTTCTTT
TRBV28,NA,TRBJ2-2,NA,CASKMGTRRTTRARTGELFF,TGTGCCAGCAAAATGGGCACCCGTAGGACTACCAGAGCAAGGACCGGGGAGCTGTTTTTT
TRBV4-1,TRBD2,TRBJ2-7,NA,CASSQSSGGSSYEQYF,TGCGCCAGCAGCCAATCTAGCGGGGGGAGCTCCTACGAGCAGTACTTC
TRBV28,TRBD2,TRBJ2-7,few,CASSSGTSGFSYEQYF,TGTGCCAGCAGTAGCGGGACTAGCGGATTCTCCTACGAGCAGTACTTC
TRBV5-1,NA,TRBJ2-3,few,CASSKDRLTDTQYF,TGCGCCAGCAGCAAGGACAGACTAACAGATACGCAGTATTTT
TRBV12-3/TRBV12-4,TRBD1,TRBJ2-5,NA,CASSFPGQAKETQYF,TGTGCCAGCAGTTTTCCGGGACAGGCCAAAGAGACCCAGTACTTC
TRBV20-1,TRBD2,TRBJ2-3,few,CSARDTSGSTDTQYF,TGCAGTGCTAGAGATACTAGCGGGAGTACAGATACGCAGTATTTT
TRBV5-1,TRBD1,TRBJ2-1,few,CASSLGTGGSSYNEQFF,TGCGCCAGCAGCTTAGGGACAGGGGGGAGCTCCTACAATGAGCAGTTCTTC
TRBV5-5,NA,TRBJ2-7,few,CASSKDAEQYF,TGTGCCAGCAGCAAGGACGCGGAGCAGTACTTC
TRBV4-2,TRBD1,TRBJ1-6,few,CASSQAGQGYSPLHF,TGTGCCAGCAGCCAAGCGGGACAGGGGTATTCACCCCTCCACTTT
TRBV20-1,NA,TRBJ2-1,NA,CSARKGSVTLGEQFF,TGCAGTGCGAGAAAGGGGAGCGTGACCCTCGGTGAGCAGTTCTTC
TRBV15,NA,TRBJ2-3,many,CATSRDPGWSDTQYF,TGTGCCACCAGCAGAGACCCGGGTTGGTCAGATACGCAGTATTTT
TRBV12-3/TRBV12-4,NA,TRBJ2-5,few,CASSLAQRETQYF,TGTGCCAGCAGTTTAGCCCAGCGCGAGACCCAGTACTTC
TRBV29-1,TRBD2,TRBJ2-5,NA,CSVEDPTGLAAQETQYF,TGCAGCGTTGAAGACCCAACGGGACTAGCGGCCCAAGAGACCCAGTACTTC
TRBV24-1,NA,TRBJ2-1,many,CATGGQSEQFF,TGTGCCACCGGGGGACAAAGTGAGCAGTTCTTC
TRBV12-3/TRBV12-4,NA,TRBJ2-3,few,CASSRRTSRTDTQYF,TGTGCCAGCAGTCGCCGGACTTCCCGCACAGATACGCAGTATTTT
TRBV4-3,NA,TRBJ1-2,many,CASRGTDYGYTF,TGCGCCAGCCGGGGGACTGACTATGGCTACACCTTC
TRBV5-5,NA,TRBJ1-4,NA,CASSFGTEATNEKLFF,TGTGCCAGCAGCTTCGGGACGGAGGCAACTAATGAAAAACTGTTTTTT
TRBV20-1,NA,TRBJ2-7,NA,CSAAIRGPYEQYF,TGCAGTGCTGCCATCAGAGGTCCTTACGAGCAGTACTTC
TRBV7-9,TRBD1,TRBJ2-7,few,CASSSWTGGTYEQYF,TGTGCCAGCAGCTCCTGGACAGGGGGGACCTACGAGCAGTACTTC
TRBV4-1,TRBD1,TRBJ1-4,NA,CASSQWTGTNEKLFF,TGCGCCAGCAGCCAGTGGACAGGGACTAATGAAAAACTGTTTTTT
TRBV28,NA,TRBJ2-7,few,CASRSSGTPGTSSYEQYF,TGTGCCAGCAGATCTTCCGGGACACCTGGAACGAGCTCCTACGAGCAGTACTTC
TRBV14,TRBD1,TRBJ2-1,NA,CASSQRPGQPYNEQFF,TGTGCCAGCAGCCAACGCCCGGGACAGCCCTACAATGAGCAGTTCTTC
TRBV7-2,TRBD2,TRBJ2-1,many,CASSKTGTSGGEQFF,TGTGCCAGCAGCAAGACCGGGACTAGCGGTGGTGAGCAGTTCTTC
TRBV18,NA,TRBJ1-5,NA,CASSPGANQPQHF,TGTGCCAGCTCACCAGGGGCCAATCAGCCCCAGCATTTT
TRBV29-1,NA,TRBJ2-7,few,CSVNAGIGEQYF,TGCAGCGTTAATGCGGGAATAGGCGAGCAGTACTTC
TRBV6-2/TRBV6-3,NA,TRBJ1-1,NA,CASTPTVPNTEAFF,TGTGCCAGCACCCCGACAGTGCCGAACACTGAAGCTTTCTTT
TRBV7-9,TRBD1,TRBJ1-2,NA,CASREGQGYYGYTF,TGTGCCAGCAGGGAAGGACAGGGTTACTATGGCTACACCTTC